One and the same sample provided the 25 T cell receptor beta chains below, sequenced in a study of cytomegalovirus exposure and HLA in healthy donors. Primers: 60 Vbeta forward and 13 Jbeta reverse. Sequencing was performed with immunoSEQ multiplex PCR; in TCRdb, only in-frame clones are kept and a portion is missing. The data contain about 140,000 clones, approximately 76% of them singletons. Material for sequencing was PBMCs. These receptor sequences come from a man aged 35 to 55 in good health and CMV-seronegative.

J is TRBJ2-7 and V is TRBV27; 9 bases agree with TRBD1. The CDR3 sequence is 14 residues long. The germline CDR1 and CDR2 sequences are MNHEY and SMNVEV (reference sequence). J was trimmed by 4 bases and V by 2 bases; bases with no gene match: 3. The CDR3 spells CASSLTGGAYEQYF. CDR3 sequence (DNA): TGTGCCAGCAGTTTAACAGGGGGCGCGTACGAGCAGTACTTC.

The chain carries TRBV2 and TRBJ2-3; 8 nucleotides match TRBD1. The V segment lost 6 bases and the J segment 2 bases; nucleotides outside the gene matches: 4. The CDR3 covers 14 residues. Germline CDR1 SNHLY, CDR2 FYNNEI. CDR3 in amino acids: CASRMTGVTDTQYF. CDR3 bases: TGTGCCAGCAGGATGACAGGGGTCACAGATACGCAGTATTTT.

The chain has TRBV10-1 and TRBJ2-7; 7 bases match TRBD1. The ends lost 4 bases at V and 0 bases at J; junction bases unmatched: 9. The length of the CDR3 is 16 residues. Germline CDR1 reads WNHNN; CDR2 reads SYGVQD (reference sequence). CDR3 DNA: TGCGCCAGCAGTGCTGGGACAGCCAAAACCTCCTACGAGCAGTACTTC. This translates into CASSAGTAKTSYEQYF.

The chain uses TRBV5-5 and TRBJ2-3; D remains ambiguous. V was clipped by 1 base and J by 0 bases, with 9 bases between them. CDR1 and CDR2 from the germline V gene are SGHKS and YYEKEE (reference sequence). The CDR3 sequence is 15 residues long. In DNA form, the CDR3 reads TGTGCCAGCAGCTTGATGGGCGTTAGCACAGATACGCAGTATTTT. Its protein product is CASSLMGVSTDTQYF.

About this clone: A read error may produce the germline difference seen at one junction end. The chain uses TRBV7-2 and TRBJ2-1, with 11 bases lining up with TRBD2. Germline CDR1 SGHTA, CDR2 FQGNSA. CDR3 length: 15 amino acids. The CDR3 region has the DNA TGTGCCAGCAGTTTAGCGGGGGGGCGGTACAATGAGCAGTTCTTC. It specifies CASSLAGGRYNEQFF.

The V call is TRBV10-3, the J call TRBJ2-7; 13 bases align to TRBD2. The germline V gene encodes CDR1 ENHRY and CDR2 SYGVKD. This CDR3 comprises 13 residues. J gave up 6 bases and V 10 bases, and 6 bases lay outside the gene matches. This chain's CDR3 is CATGGTSGVEQYF. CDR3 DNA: TGTGCCACGGGCGGGACTAGCGGGGTCGAGCAGTACTTC.

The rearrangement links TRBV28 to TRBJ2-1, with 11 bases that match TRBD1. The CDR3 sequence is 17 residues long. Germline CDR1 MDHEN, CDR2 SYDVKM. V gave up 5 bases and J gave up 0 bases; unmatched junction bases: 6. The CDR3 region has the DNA TGTGCCAGCAGTCCTACCGGGACAGGGGGCTCCTACAATGAGCAGTTCTTC. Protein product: CASSPTGTGGSYNEQFF.

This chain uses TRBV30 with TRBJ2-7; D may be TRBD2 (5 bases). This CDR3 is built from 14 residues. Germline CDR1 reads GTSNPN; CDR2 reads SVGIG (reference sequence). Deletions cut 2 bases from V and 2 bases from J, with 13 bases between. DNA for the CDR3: TGTGCCTGGAGTTATTTGGCGGGCCCCTACGAGCAGTACTTC. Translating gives CAWSYLAGPYEQYF.

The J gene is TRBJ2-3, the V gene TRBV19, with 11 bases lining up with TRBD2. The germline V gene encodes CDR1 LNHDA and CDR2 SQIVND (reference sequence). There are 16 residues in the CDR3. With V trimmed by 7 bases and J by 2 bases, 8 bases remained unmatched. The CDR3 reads CASTLIAGGDTDTQYF. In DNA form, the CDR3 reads TGTGCCAGTACCCTTATAGCGGGAGGGGACACAGATACGCAGTATTTT.

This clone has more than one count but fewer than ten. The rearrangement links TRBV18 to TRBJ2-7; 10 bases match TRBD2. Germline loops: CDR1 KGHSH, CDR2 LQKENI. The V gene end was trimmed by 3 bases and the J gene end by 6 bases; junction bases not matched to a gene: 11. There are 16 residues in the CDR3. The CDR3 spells CASSPVPSGGAVEQYF. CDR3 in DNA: TGTGCCAGCTCACCGGTGCCCAGCGGGGGGGCGGTCGAGCAGTACTTC.

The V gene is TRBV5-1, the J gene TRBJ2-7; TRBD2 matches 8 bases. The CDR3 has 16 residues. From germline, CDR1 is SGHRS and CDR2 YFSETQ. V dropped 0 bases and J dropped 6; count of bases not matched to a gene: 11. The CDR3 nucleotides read TGCGCCAGCAGCTTGGGGCTAGCGGGTCCTCCCGGCGAGCAGTACTTC. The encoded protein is CASSLGLAGPPGEQYF. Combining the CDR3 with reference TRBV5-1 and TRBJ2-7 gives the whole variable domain KAGVTQTPRYLIKTRGQQVTLSCSPISGHRSVSWYQQTPGQGLQFLFEYFSETQRNKGNFPGRFSGRQFSNSRSEMNVSTLELGDSALYLCASSLGLAGPPGEQYFGPGTRLTVT.

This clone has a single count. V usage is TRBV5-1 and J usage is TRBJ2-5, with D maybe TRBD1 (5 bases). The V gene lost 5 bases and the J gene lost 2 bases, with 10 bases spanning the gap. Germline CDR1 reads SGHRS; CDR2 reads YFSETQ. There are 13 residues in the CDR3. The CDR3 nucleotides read TGCGCCAGCAGGCTCAGGGAACAAGAGACCCAGTACTTC. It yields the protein CASRLREQETQYF.

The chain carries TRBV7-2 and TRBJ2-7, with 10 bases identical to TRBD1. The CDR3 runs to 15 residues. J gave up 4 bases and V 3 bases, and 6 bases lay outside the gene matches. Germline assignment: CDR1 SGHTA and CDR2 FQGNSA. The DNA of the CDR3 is TGTGCCAGCAGCTTCGGACAGGGGGGCGCTTACGAGCAGTACTTC. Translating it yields CASSFGQGGAYEQYF. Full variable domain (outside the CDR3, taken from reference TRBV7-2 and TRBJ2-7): GAGVSQSPSNKVTEKGKDVELRCDPISGHTALYWYRQSLGQGLEFLIYFQGNSAPDKSGLPSDRFSAERTGGSVSTLTIQRTQQEDSAVYLCASSFGQGGAYEQYFGPGTRLTVT.

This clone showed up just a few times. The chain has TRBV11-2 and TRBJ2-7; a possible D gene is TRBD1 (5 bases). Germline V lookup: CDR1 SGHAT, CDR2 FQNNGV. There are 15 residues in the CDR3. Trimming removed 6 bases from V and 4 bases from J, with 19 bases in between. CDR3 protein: CASSTAQAAFYEQYF. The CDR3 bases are TGTGCCAGCAGTACGGCACAGGCCGCTTTTTACGAGCAGTACTTC.

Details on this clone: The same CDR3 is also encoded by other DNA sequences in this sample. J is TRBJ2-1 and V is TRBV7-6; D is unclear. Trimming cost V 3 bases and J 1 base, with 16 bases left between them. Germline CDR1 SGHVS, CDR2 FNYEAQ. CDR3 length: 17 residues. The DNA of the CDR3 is TGTGCCAGCAGCTTTGGTTCTCCCCAGACTTCCTACAATGAGCAGTTCTTC. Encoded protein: CASSFGSPQTSYNEQFF.

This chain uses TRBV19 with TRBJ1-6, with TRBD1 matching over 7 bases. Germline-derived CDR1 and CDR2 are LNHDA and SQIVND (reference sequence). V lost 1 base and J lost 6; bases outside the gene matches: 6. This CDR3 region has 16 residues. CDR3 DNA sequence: TGTGCCAGTAGTATAGGTTGGGGACAGATTAATTCACCCCTCCACTTT. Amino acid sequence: CASSIGWGQINSPLHF. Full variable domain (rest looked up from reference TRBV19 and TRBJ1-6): DGGITQSPKYLFRKEGQNVTLSCEQNLNHDAMYWYRQDPGQGLRLIYYSQIVNDFQKGDIAEGYSVSREKKESFPLTVTSAQKNPTAFYLCASSIGWGQINSPLHFGNGTRLTVT.

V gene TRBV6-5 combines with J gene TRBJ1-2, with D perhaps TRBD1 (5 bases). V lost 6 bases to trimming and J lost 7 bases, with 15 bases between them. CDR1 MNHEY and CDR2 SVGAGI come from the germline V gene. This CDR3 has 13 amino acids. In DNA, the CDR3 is TGTGCCAGCAGCGCCCCCGCAGGGCTTGGCTACACCTTC. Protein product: CASSAPAGLGYTF.

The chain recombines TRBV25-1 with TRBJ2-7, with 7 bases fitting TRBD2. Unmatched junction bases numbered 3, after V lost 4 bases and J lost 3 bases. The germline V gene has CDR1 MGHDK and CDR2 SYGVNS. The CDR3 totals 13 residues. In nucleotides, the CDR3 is TGTGCCAGCAGTGCTAGCGGACGCTACGAGCAGTACTTC. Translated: CASSASGRYEQYF.

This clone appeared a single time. CDR3 sequence reads: CATTPTGFDNDEQFF. CDR3 nucleotide sequence: TGTGCCACCACCCCCACAGGGTTTGACAATGATGAGCAGTTCTTC. The chain combines TRBV15 with TRBJ2-1; perhaps TRBD1 as D (6 bases). CDR3 length: 15 residues. Germline CDR1 and CDR2: LNHNV and YYDKDF (reference sequence). Between the trimmed V and J ends, which lost 7 bases and 8 bases, there was a span of 21 bases.

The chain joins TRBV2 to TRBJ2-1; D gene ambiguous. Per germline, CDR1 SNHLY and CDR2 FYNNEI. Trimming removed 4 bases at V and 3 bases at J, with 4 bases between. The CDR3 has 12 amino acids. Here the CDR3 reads CASSGGYNEQFF. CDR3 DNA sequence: TGTGCCAGCAGTGGAGGCTACAATGAGCAGTTCTTC.

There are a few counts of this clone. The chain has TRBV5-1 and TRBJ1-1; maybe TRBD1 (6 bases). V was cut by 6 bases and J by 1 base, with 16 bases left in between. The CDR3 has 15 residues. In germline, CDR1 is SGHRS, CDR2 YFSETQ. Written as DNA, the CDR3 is TGCGCCAGCACTCGCCCGGACAGTCAGAACACTGAAGCTTTCTTT. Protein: CASTRPDSQNTEAFF.

The CDR3 sequence: CASSLDPGPYGYTF. CDR3 DNA sequence: TGTGCCAGCAGCTTAGACCCAGGCCCTTATGGCTACACCTTC. This chain links TRBV11-2 with TRBJ1-2, with D unclear. The germline V gene encodes CDR1 SGHAT and CDR2 FQNNGV. The CDR3 runs to 14 residues. The V gene lost 0 bases and the J gene lost 5 bases, with 10 bases spanning the gap.

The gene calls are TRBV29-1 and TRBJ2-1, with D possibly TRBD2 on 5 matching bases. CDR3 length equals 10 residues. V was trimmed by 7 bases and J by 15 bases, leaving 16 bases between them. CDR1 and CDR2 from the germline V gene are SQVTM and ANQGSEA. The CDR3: CSAGVEARFF. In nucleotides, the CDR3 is TGCAGCGCCGGGGTCGAAGCGCGGTTCTTC.

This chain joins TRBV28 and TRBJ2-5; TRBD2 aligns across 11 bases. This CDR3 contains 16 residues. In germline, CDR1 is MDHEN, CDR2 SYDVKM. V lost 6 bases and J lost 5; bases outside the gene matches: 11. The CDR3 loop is CASSSFTSGSIETQYF. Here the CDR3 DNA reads TGTGCCAGCAGCTCCTTTACTAGCGGGAGTATTGAGACCCAGTACTTC.

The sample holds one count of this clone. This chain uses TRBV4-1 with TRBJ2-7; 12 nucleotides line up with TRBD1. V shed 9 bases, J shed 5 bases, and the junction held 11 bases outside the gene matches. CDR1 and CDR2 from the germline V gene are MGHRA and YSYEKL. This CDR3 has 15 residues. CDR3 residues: CASSGRGQGADEQYF. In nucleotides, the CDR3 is TGCGCCAGTAGCGGAAGGGGACAGGGGGCTGACGAGCAGTACTTC.